The source of this T cell receptor (beta chain) is a study of T-cell reconstitution after alpha-beta-depleted transplantation in children (dated by TCRdb to about 2016). The study in broad terms: Using TCR repertoire profiling, the study followed T-cell immune reconstitution in a quantitative way in children after TCRalphabeta/CD19-depleted allogeneic hematopoietic cell transplantation.

The treatment or condition label here, explained by the study, means: allogeneic hematopoietic cell transplantation with graft depleted of TCRalphabeta T cells and CD19 B cells. The transplant recipients were children given TCRalphabeta/CD19-depleted allogeneic hematopoietic cell grafts. Results and caveats for the whole study, not just this receptor: In some patients, the high TCRbeta diversity seen at day 60 was put down to recipient T cells and intrathymic progenitors that had survived conditioning. Hyperexpanded clone frequencies declined over subsequent months; after one year, T-cell counts and TCRbeta diversity were mostly attributed to newly produced T cells. The apparently early alphabetaT-cell count recovery about two months after transplant was reportedly dependent on only several hundred rapidly expanded clones derived from non-depleted graft cells.

Libraries came from PCR. TCRdb names Illumina HiSeq 2500 as the instrument used. TCR libraries were prepared with molecular barcoding, using unique molecular identifiers to normalize TCRbeta repertoire quantification. The public reads were run again by TCRdb, first through fastp at Q25 and then through MiXCR, and only productive beta chains were kept. Every distinct CDR3 protein forms one entry, paired with its most common genes and DNA. Within this sample are more than 200,000 distinct CDR3 sequences, with under 30% of them counted one time only. The top ten hold roughly 2.5% of the sample. The CDR3 goes from the cysteine to the phenylalanine over 15 residues. The entry retains the CDR3 DNA only, 45 bases that are in frame from base 1. The V and J ends are trimmed by 2 bases and 0 bases, leaving 11 bases between them. This clonotype was observed many times. Its target antigen remains unknown. No much larger clone is present one base from it, and per-base qualities are unavailable.

The clonotype was recovered from a girl aged 2 to 10 with Fanconi anemia, due to receive a stem cell transplant. In this chain, TRBV12-3 or TRBV12-4 is recombined with TRBJ2-7, and possibly TRBD2, on 5 matching bases. Material: PBMCs, obtained before TCRalphabeta/CD19-depleted stem cell transplant. The nucleotide sequence reads TGTGCCAGCAGTTTATCGGGGTTGTCCTCCTACGAGCAGTACTTC. It specifies CASSLSGLSSYEQYF.